Listed here is a single T cell receptor (beta chain). TCRdb processed the 5' RACE reads anew with MiXCR; each CDR3 protein has one entry. This table has about 430,000 distinct CDR3 sequences, 24% appearing once. This CDR3 region has 12 residues. Germline CDR1 reads ENHRY; CDR2 reads SYGVKD. Trimming shortened V by 6 bases and J by 5 bases, and 11 bases separated the two germline ends. These data originate in a study of T-cell memory formation after mild COVID-19. The origin of this receptor is an adult woman who had mild COVID-19 (a few samples of this study predate the infection). Cell type and time point are not known. The chain links TRBV10-3 to TRBJ2-7; the D gene is possibly TRBD1 (5 bases). Sequences were obtained from PBMCs or a T cell subset sorted from them (not recorded which). The CDR3 DNA follows: TGTGCCATCAGCCAAAAACAGGACGAGCAGTACTTC. This encodes CAISQKQDEQYF.